This T cell receptor beta chain was recorded in a study of blood T cell repertoires in COVID-19. In this sample, this clone turned up a few times. Sequencing was performed with immunoSEQ multiplex PCR; in TCRdb, only in-frame clones are kept and a portion is missing. The table includes under 200,000 clones, 86% detected once. The specimen sequenced was peripheral blood. This sequence was found in a man aged 50 or older with active or convalescent COVID-19.

CDR3 sequence: CASSLVQGASGELFF. CDR3 nucleotides: TGTGCCAGCAGCTTAGTCCAGGGGGCCTCCGGGGAGCTGTTTTTT. The J gene is TRBJ2-2, the V gene TRBV11-1; 8 bases map to TRBD1. The trim removed 1 base at V and 6 bases at J, leaving 4 bases unmatched. The germline CDR1 and CDR2 sequences are SGHAT and FQDESV (reference sequence). CDR3 size: 15 residues.